These T cell receptor beta chains were read from a single sample in a study of cytomegalovirus exposure and HLA in healthy donors. The assay was immunoSEQ multiplex PCR, and TCRdb's table has in-frame clones only and misses some. Among approximately 150,000 clones listed, roughly 70% were seen once. Sequencing was carried out using PBMCs. Receptors were obtained from a woman between 35 and 50 years old in good health and CMV-seronegative. Each CDR3 is given with its conserved first and last residue. Each record gives: J gene, D gene, clone size, V gene, CDR3 DNA, CDR3 protein. A D gene is named only where the DNA matches it firmly. Rows give clone size only sometimes, using once, few, many, or a class for an expanded clone.

j_call: TRBJ2-3; d_call: -; clone_size: -; v_call: TRBV7-2; cdr3_nt: TGTGCCAGCACTCAGGGTTACGCAGATACGCAGTATTTT; cdr3_aa: CASTQGYADTQYF
j_call: TRBJ1-1; d_call: -; clone_size: -; v_call: TRBV10-3; cdr3_nt: TGTGCCATCAGTCCGAGCGCACAGGGGAACACTGAAGCTTTCTTT; cdr3_aa: CAISPSAQGNTEAFF
j_call: TRBJ1-5; d_call: -; clone_size: few; v_call: TRBV19; cdr3_nt: TGTGCCAGTAGTATAGCAGGGAACGGTCAGCCCCAGCATTTT; cdr3_aa: CASSIAGNGQPQHF
j_call: TRBJ2-7; d_call: TRBD2; clone_size: -; v_call: TRBV4-1; cdr3_nt: TGCGCCAGCAGCCAAGGGGGAGGGTCCTCCTACGAGCAGTACTTC; cdr3_aa: CASSQGGGSSYEQYF
j_call: TRBJ2-2; d_call: TRBD2; clone_size: -; v_call: TRBV11-3; cdr3_nt: TGTGCCAGCAGCTCTACGGGGGGGGCGACCGGGGAGCTGTTTTTT; cdr3_aa: CASSSTGGATGELFF
j_call: TRBJ1-2; d_call: TRBD1; clone_size: -; v_call: TRBV18; cdr3_nt: TGTGCCAGCTCGCCGGGACAGGGTTTGGATTATGGCTACACCTTC; cdr3_aa: CASSPGQGLDYGYTF
j_call: TRBJ2-7; d_call: -; clone_size: -; v_call: TRBV7-2; cdr3_nt: TGTGCCAGCAGCTTAGTTGTGACGGGACATCTTAACCGCTACGAGCAGTACTTC; cdr3_aa: CASSLVVTGHLNRYEQYF
j_call: TRBJ1-5; d_call: -; clone_size: once; v_call: TRBV6-5; cdr3_nt: TGTGCCAGCAGTTACTCCAAAGGGGGGGATCAGCCCCAGCATTTT; cdr3_aa: CASSYSKGGDQPQHF
j_call: TRBJ2-5; d_call: -; clone_size: -; v_call: TRBV30; cdr3_nt: TGTGCCGGGGGGGGACAGGTAGAGACCCAGTACTTC; cdr3_aa: CAGGGQVETQYF
j_call: TRBJ1-2; d_call: -; clone_size: few; v_call: TRBV13; cdr3_nt: TGTGCCAGCACCCGCAGGGGCAATGGCTACACCTTC; cdr3_aa: CASTRRGNGYTF
j_call: TRBJ1-5; d_call: -; clone_size: -; v_call: TRBV5-1; cdr3_nt: TGCGCCAGCAGCCAAGACAGGAATCAGCCCCAGCATTTT; cdr3_aa: CASSQDRNQPQHF
j_call: TRBJ1-1; d_call: TRBD1; clone_size: -; v_call: TRBV10-3; cdr3_nt: TGTGCCATCAGTGTGACAGGGGATGACACTGAAGCTTTCTTT; cdr3_aa: CAISVTGDDTEAFF
j_call: TRBJ2-5; d_call: -; clone_size: once; v_call: TRBV5-6; cdr3_nt: TGTGCCAGCAGCAACAGACAGACCCAGTACTTC; cdr3_aa: CASSNRQTQYF
j_call: TRBJ1-1; d_call: -; clone_size: -; v_call: TRBV7-8; cdr3_nt: TGTGCCAGCAGCCCACGGGGGGGGACACAGAACACTGAAGCTTTCTTT; cdr3_aa: CASSPRGGTQNTEAFF
j_call: TRBJ1-5; d_call: -; clone_size: -; v_call: TRBV28; cdr3_nt: TGTGCCAGCAGCACTGATTACAATCAGCCCCAGCATTTT; cdr3_aa: CASSTDYNQPQHF
j_call: TRBJ1-4; d_call: TRBD1; clone_size: once; v_call: TRBV10-3; cdr3_nt: TGTGCCATCAGTGAGTCGGACAGGAATAATGAAAAACTGTTTTTT; cdr3_aa: CAISESDRNNEKLFF
j_call: TRBJ2-3; d_call: -; clone_size: -; v_call: TRBV30; cdr3_nt: TGTGCCTGGAGCATAGAAGATACGCAGTATTTT; cdr3_aa: CAWSIEDTQYF
j_call: TRBJ1-1; d_call: -; clone_size: -; v_call: TRBV2; cdr3_nt: TGTGCCAGCAGTTATCCTAACACTGAAGCTTTCTTT; cdr3_aa: CASSYPNTEAFF
j_call: TRBJ2-1; d_call: -; clone_size: -; v_call: TRBV25-1; cdr3_nt: TGTGCCAGCAGTACTTGGAATGAGCAGTTCTTC; cdr3_aa: CASSTWNEQFF
j_call: TRBJ2-2; d_call: -; clone_size: -; v_call: TRBV7-7; cdr3_nt: TGTGCCAGCAGCCCCCGGGGAGCGAGGGAGCTGTTTTTT; cdr3_aa: CASSPRGARELFF
j_call: TRBJ2-1; d_call: TRBD2; clone_size: -; v_call: TRBV5-1; cdr3_nt: TGCGCCAGCAGCTCCGGGACTAGTTCCTACAATGAGCAGTTCTTC; cdr3_aa: CASSSGTSSYNEQFF
j_call: TRBJ2-7; d_call: -; clone_size: -; v_call: TRBV19; cdr3_nt: TGTGCCAGTAGTATAGATCAGGGCGAGCAGTACTTC; cdr3_aa: CASSIDQGEQYF
j_call: TRBJ2-7; d_call: TRBD1; clone_size: -; v_call: TRBV14; cdr3_nt: TGTGCCAGCAGCTTTGGGACAGGGGAGGCCTACGAGCAGTACTTC; cdr3_aa: CASSFGTGEAYEQYF
j_call: TRBJ1-1; d_call: -; clone_size: -; v_call: TRBV29-1; cdr3_nt: TGCAGCGCCGGAAGGGGCCCCATGAACACTGAAGCTTTCTTT; cdr3_aa: CSAGRGPMNTEAFF
j_call: TRBJ2-7; d_call: -; clone_size: -; v_call: TRBV9; cdr3_nt: TGTGCCAGCAGCGTAGCCCTCGGGGAGGTTTCTCTCGACGAGCAGTACTTC; cdr3_aa: CASSVALGEVSLDEQYF
j_call: TRBJ2-5; d_call: -; clone_size: few; v_call: TRBV7-6; cdr3_nt: TGTGCCAGCAGCTTAGGGGGAGTGGGGGAGACCCAGTACTTC; cdr3_aa: CASSLGGVGETQYF
j_call: TRBJ1-1; d_call: TRBD1; clone_size: -; v_call: TRBV27; cdr3_nt: TGTGCCCGCAGGGGGACAGGCTTGAACACTGAAGCTTTCTTT; cdr3_aa: CARRGTGLNTEAFF
j_call: TRBJ1-1; d_call: -; clone_size: once; v_call: TRBV15; cdr3_nt: TGTGCCACCAGCAGAGGCACCCTACGATACGAGGGAGAAGCTTTCTTT; cdr3_aa: CATSRGTLRYEGEAFF
j_call: TRBJ1-2; d_call: TRBD1; clone_size: -; v_call: TRBV5-4; cdr3_nt: TGTGCCAGCAGCTTGGAGTCAGGGGGAGGCTATGGCTACACCTTC; cdr3_aa: CASSLESGGGYGYTF
j_call: TRBJ2-7; d_call: TRBD1; clone_size: many; v_call: TRBV19; cdr3_nt: TGTGCCAGTAGTAACCGGGACAGCAGCTCCTACGAGCAGTACTTC; cdr3_aa: CASSNRDSSSYEQYF
j_call: TRBJ1-5; d_call: -; clone_size: -; v_call: TRBV2; cdr3_nt: TGTGCCAGCAGCATGACAGGAGGTTTAGGGCCCCAGCATTTT; cdr3_aa: CASSMTGGLGPQHF
j_call: TRBJ2-7; d_call: TRBD2; clone_size: -; v_call: TRBV19; cdr3_nt: TGTGCCAGTAGTATACTCAGCGGGGGGTCCTACGAGCAGTACTTC; cdr3_aa: CASSILSGGSYEQYF
j_call: TRBJ1-6; d_call: TRBD1; clone_size: few; v_call: TRBV10-1; cdr3_nt: TGCGCCAGCACGCGGGACAGGGGGAATTCACCCCTCCACTTT; cdr3_aa: CASTRDRGNSPLHF
j_call: TRBJ1-3; d_call: -; clone_size: -; v_call: TRBV5-5; cdr3_nt: TGTGCCAGCAGCTTTAAGGCGGTCTCTGGAAACACCATATATTTT; cdr3_aa: CASSFKAVSGNTIYF
j_call: TRBJ2-2; d_call: -; clone_size: -; v_call: TRBV5-1; cdr3_nt: TGCGCCAGCAGCCCCGGAGACACCGGGGAGCTGTTTTTT; cdr3_aa: CASSPGDTGELFF
j_call: TRBJ2-7; d_call: -; clone_size: -; v_call: TRBV27; cdr3_nt: TGTGCCAGCACTGAATTTAGCGGTCGAGTCGGGGAGCAGTACTTC; cdr3_aa: CASTEFSGRVGEQYF
j_call: TRBJ2-3; d_call: TRBD2; clone_size: -; v_call: TRBV5-4; cdr3_nt: TGTGCCAGCAGCACGGGACTAGCGACGAGCACAGATACGCAGTATTTT; cdr3_aa: CASSTGLATSTDTQYF
j_call: TRBJ2-1; d_call: -; clone_size: -; v_call: TRBV5-1; cdr3_nt: TGCGCCAGCAATCGGGGGAATAATGAGCAGTTCTTC; cdr3_aa: CASNRGNNEQFF
j_call: TRBJ2-7; d_call: -; clone_size: once; v_call: TRBV19; cdr3_nt: TGTGCCAGTAGTCCTCAAGACAGTTACTACGAGCAGTACTTC; cdr3_aa: CASSPQDSYYEQYF
j_call: TRBJ2-3; d_call: TRBD2; clone_size: -; v_call: TRBV7-9; cdr3_nt: TGTGCCAGCAGCCCCGGACTAGCGGGGGCAGATACGCAGTATTTT; cdr3_aa: CASSPGLAGADTQYF
j_call: TRBJ1-2; d_call: -; clone_size: -; v_call: TRBV30; cdr3_nt: TGTGCCTGGAGGCCCGGGGGGGGCTACACCTTC; cdr3_aa: CAWRPGGGYTF
j_call: TRBJ2-3; d_call: -; clone_size: once; v_call: TRBV5-4; cdr3_nt: TGTGCCAGCAGCTTGTTTCAGGGGTCCGATACGCAGTATTTT; cdr3_aa: CASSLFQGSDTQYF
j_call: TRBJ2-5; d_call: -; clone_size: -; v_call: TRBV6-5; cdr3_nt: TGTGCCAGCAGTTACTACAGCCAGGGGGAGACCCAGTACTTC; cdr3_aa: CASSYYSQGETQYF
j_call: TRBJ2-5; d_call: TRBD1; clone_size: -; v_call: TRBV5-4; cdr3_nt: TGTGCCAGCAGCTTACAGGGGGCAGAAGAGACCCAGTACTTC; cdr3_aa: CASSLQGAEETQYF
j_call: TRBJ2-7; d_call: -; clone_size: -; v_call: TRBV2; cdr3_nt: TGTGCCAGCAGTGAACCTCTCACCAGGGGCGACTCCTACGAGCAGTACTTC; cdr3_aa: CASSEPLTRGDSYEQYF
j_call: TRBJ2-7; d_call: TRBD1; clone_size: once; v_call: TRBV19; cdr3_nt: TGTGCCAGTAGTATAGTAGGGACAGGGGGCGTGGACGAGCAGTACTTC; cdr3_aa: CASSIVGTGGVDEQYF
j_call: TRBJ2-3; d_call: -; clone_size: -; v_call: TRBV5-4; cdr3_nt: TGTGCCAGCAGCTTGAATTTGAGGGCCTCCCGCACAGATACGCAGTATTTT; cdr3_aa: CASSLNLRASRTDTQYF
j_call: TRBJ1-1; d_call: -; clone_size: -; v_call: TRBV11-2; cdr3_nt: TGTGCCAGCAGCCGCCCGGCCGTAGGTGGGAGCACTGAAGCTTTCTTT; cdr3_aa: CASSRPAVGGSTEAFF
j_call: TRBJ1-1; d_call: TRBD1; clone_size: -; v_call: TRBV2; cdr3_nt: TGTGCCACCTCGACGACGACCGTAGGACAGGGGAACACTGAAGCTTTCTTT; cdr3_aa: CATSTTTVGQGNTEAFF
j_call: TRBJ1-2; d_call: TRBD1; clone_size: -; v_call: TRBV10-2; cdr3_nt: TGCGCCAGCAGAGCGGGACAGGGTAATGGCTACACCTTC; cdr3_aa: CASRAGQGNGYTF
j_call: TRBJ2-7; d_call: TRBD2; clone_size: -; v_call: TRBV11-2; cdr3_nt: TGTGCCAGCAGCCGCCCGGGGGGGGCCTACGAGCAGTACTTC; cdr3_aa: CASSRPGGAYEQYF
j_call: TRBJ1-4; d_call: -; clone_size: -; v_call: TRBV7-9; cdr3_nt: TGTGCCAGCCGAACGGAGGGTTCTAATGAAAAACTGTTTTTT; cdr3_aa: CASRTEGSNEKLFF
j_call: TRBJ2-1; d_call: TRBD2; clone_size: -; v_call: TRBV5-4; cdr3_nt: TGTGCCAGCAGCTGGACTAGCGGGGCCCCCAATGAGCAGTTCTTC; cdr3_aa: CASSWTSGAPNEQFF
j_call: TRBJ2-2; d_call: TRBD1; clone_size: -; v_call: TRBV25-1; cdr3_nt: TGTGCCAGCAGTGAATCGATGGGACAGGGGAACACCGGGGAGCTGTTTTTT; cdr3_aa: CASSESMGQGNTGELFF
j_call: TRBJ2-7; d_call: TRBD1; clone_size: -; v_call: TRBV7-9; cdr3_nt: TGTTCCAGCAGTCCGACAGGGCCGACCTACGAGCAGTACTTC; cdr3_aa: CSSSPTGPTYEQYF
j_call: TRBJ2-3; d_call: TRBD1; clone_size: -; v_call: TRBV5-1; cdr3_nt: TGCGCCAGCAGCTCAGGGACAGGGGATTCAGATACGCAGTATTTT; cdr3_aa: CASSSGTGDSDTQYF
j_call: TRBJ2-3; d_call: -; clone_size: -; v_call: TRBV27; cdr3_nt: TGTGCCAGCAGTCCTAATTGGGCAGGGGCAGATACGCAGTATTTT; cdr3_aa: CASSPNWAGADTQYF
j_call: TRBJ1-1; d_call: TRBD1; clone_size: few; v_call: TRBV4-1; cdr3_nt: TGCGCCAGCAGCCAGAAGACAGGGTACACTGAAGCTTTCTTT; cdr3_aa: CASSQKTGYTEAFF